These T cell receptor beta chains were read from a single sample in a study of T cell changes during pregnancy in multiple sclerosis. TCRdb keeps only in-frame clones here, not all; method: immunoSEQ multiplex PCR. The sample has around 37,000 clones, about 88% seen once. This sample comprised CD8+ T cells from peripheral blood mononuclear cells, obtained in the third trimester of pregnancy. These receptors all come from a female donor with multiple sclerosis, enrolled in a pregnancy study. Each CDR3 is given with its conserved first and last residue. The order of the fields is clone size, V gene, D gene, CDR3 length, J gene, CDR3 protein, CDR3 DNA. D genes are given only for firm matches. A row's size may be missing; if present it is once, few, many or a size class.

clone_size: -; v_call: TRBV9; d_call: TRBD2; cdr3_length: 16; j_call: TRBJ2-3; cdr3_aa: CASSVVGGGARDTQYF; cdr3_nt: TGTGCCAGCAGCGTAGTGGGCGGGGGGGCCAGAGATACGCAGTATTTT
clone_size: -; v_call: TRBV2; d_call: -; cdr3_length: 14; j_call: TRBJ2-3; cdr3_aa: CASSEDINTDTQYF; cdr3_nt: TGTGCCAGCAGTGAGGACATAAACACAGATACGCAGTATTTT
clone_size: -; v_call: TRBV18; d_call: TRBD1; cdr3_length: 17; j_call: TRBJ1-4; cdr3_aa: CASSPPRDRANNEKLFF; cdr3_nt: TGTGCCAGCTCACCACCCCGGGACAGGGCCAACAATGAAAAACTGTTTTTT
clone_size: -; v_call: TRBV4-2; d_call: -; cdr3_length: 15; j_call: TRBJ2-2; cdr3_aa: CASSQVTGNTGELFF; cdr3_nt: TGTGCCAGCAGCCAAGTGACGGGGAACACCGGGGAGCTGTTTTTT
clone_size: once; v_call: TRBV4-1; d_call: -; cdr3_length: 12; j_call: TRBJ1-1; cdr3_aa: CASSQDTAEAFF; cdr3_nt: TGCGCCAGCAGCCAAGACACAGCTGAAGCTTTCTTT
clone_size: -; v_call: TRBV7-8; d_call: TRBD1; cdr3_length: 11; j_call: TRBJ1-1; cdr3_aa: CASTGGTEAFF; cdr3_nt: TGTGCCAGCACAGGGGGGACTGAAGCTTTCTTT
clone_size: -; v_call: TRBV2; d_call: -; cdr3_length: 12; j_call: TRBJ1-2; cdr3_aa: CASSVSLRGHTF; cdr3_nt: TGTGCCAGCAGTGTCAGTTTAAGAGGTCACACCTTC
clone_size: -; v_call: TRBV6-5; d_call: TRBD1; cdr3_length: 14; j_call: TRBJ2-3; cdr3_aa: CASSYLQGADTQYF; cdr3_nt: TGTGCCAGCAGTTACTTACAGGGGGCCGATACGCAGTATTTT
clone_size: -; v_call: TRBV13; d_call: TRBD1; cdr3_length: 17; j_call: TRBJ1-2; cdr3_aa: CASSHRDSRVLNYGYTF; cdr3_nt: TGTGCCAGCAGCCACCGGGACAGTAGAGTCTTAAACTATGGCTACACCTTC
clone_size: -; v_call: TRBV7-2; d_call: TRBD2; cdr3_length: 15; j_call: TRBJ2-3; cdr3_aa: CASSSLAGTSDTQYF; cdr3_nt: TGTGCCAGCAGCTCACTAGCGGGGACCTCAGATACGCAGTATTTT
clone_size: once; v_call: TRBV5-4; d_call: TRBD1; cdr3_length: 14; j_call: TRBJ2-1; cdr3_aa: CASSYDRGLNEQFF; cdr3_nt: TGTGCCAGCAGTTATGACAGGGGGCTGAATGAGCAGTTCTTC
clone_size: -; v_call: TRBV5-1; d_call: -; cdr3_length: 15; j_call: TRBJ2-7; cdr3_aa: CASSLDSGESYEQYF; cdr3_nt: TGCGCCAGCAGCTTGGATTCCGGAGAGTCCTACGAGCAGTACTTC
clone_size: -; v_call: TRBV11-2; d_call: TRBD1; cdr3_length: 16; j_call: TRBJ1-2; cdr3_aa: CASSSGGAKGRHGYTF; cdr3_nt: TGTGCCAGCAGCTCAGGGGGTGCTAAGGGTAGGCATGGCTACACCTTC
clone_size: -; v_call: TRBV30; d_call: TRBD2; cdr3_length: 13; j_call: TRBJ2-1; cdr3_aa: CACMSGGVNEQFF; cdr3_nt: TGTGCCTGTATGAGCGGGGGTGTGAATGAGCAGTTCTTC
clone_size: -; v_call: TRBV14; d_call: -; cdr3_length: 14; j_call: TRBJ1-2; cdr3_aa: CASSQVQSFPGYTF; cdr3_nt: TGTGCCAGCAGCCAAGTACAGTCTTTTCCTGGCTACACCTTC
clone_size: once; v_call: TRBV6-5; d_call: TRBD1; cdr3_length: 15; j_call: TRBJ2-2; cdr3_aa: CASTPDRASPGELFF; cdr3_nt: TGTGCCAGCACCCCCGACAGGGCGAGTCCCGGGGAGCTGTTTTTT
clone_size: once; v_call: TRBV18; d_call: -; cdr3_length: 20; j_call: TRBJ2-4; cdr3_aa: CASSRMAVEIKSSTKNIQYF; cdr3_nt: TGTGCCAGCTCACGGATGGCGGTTGAGATTAAGTCGAGCACCAAAAACATTCAGTACTTC
clone_size: -; v_call: TRBV4-3; d_call: -; cdr3_length: 15; j_call: TRBJ2-7; cdr3_aa: CASSQERAGTYEQYF; cdr3_nt: TGCGCCAGCAGCCAAGAACGGGCGGGGACCTACGAGCAGTACTTC
clone_size: once; v_call: TRBV10-2; d_call: -; cdr3_length: 13; j_call: TRBJ2-1; cdr3_aa: CASTQSSYNEQFF; cdr3_nt: TGCGCCAGCACACAGAGCTCCTACAATGAGCAGTTCTTC
clone_size: once; v_call: TRBV7-9; d_call: TRBD1; cdr3_length: 15; j_call: TRBJ2-1; cdr3_aa: CASSLTGQGRNEQFF; cdr3_nt: TGTGCCAGCAGCCTGACGGGACAGGGTAGGAATGAGCAGTTCTTC
clone_size: -; v_call: TRBV7-9; d_call: -; cdr3_length: 17; j_call: TRBJ1-1; cdr3_aa: CASSLVSGSGRDTEAFF; cdr3_nt: TGTGCCAGCAGCTTAGTTTCTGGGTCCGGGAGGGACACTGAAGCTTTCTTT
clone_size: -; v_call: TRBV18; d_call: -; cdr3_length: 16; j_call: TRBJ2-2; cdr3_aa: CASSPAPDRYTGELFF; cdr3_nt: TGTGCCAGCTCACCGGCGCCTGACAGATACACCGGGGAGCTGTTTTTT
clone_size: -; v_call: TRBV27; d_call: TRBD2; cdr3_length: 14; j_call: TRBJ2-1; cdr3_aa: CASSKGTSGNEQFF; cdr3_nt: TGTGCCAGCAGTAAGGGGACTAGTGGCAATGAGCAGTTCTTC
clone_size: -; v_call: TRBV7-9; d_call: TRBD1; cdr3_length: 15; j_call: TRBJ2-3; cdr3_aa: CASSSRQGESDTQYF; cdr3_nt: TGTGCCAGCAGCTCCCGACAGGGGGAATCAGATACGCAGTATTTT
clone_size: medium-sized; v_call: TRBV2; d_call: -; cdr3_length: 12; j_call: TRBJ1-2; cdr3_aa: CASRSNNYGYTF; cdr3_nt: TGTGCCAGCAGGTCAAATAACTATGGCTACACCTTC
clone_size: -; v_call: TRBV19; d_call: -; cdr3_length: 17; j_call: TRBJ2-6; cdr3_aa: CASSIGETKAGANVLTF; cdr3_nt: TGTGCCAGTAGTATAGGTGAAACAAAAGCTGGGGCCAACGTCCTGACTTTC
clone_size: once; v_call: TRBV7-9; d_call: TRBD2; cdr3_length: 17; j_call: TRBJ2-1; cdr3_aa: CASSPWPLAGDYNEQFF; cdr3_nt: TGTGCCAGCAGCCCTTGGCCACTAGCGGGGGACTACAATGAGCAGTTCTTC
clone_size: -; v_call: TRBV4-3; d_call: TRBD2; cdr3_length: 16; j_call: TRBJ2-3; cdr3_aa: CASSHGLAGNTDTQYF; cdr3_nt: TGCGCCAGCAGCCACGGTCTAGCGGGAAACACAGATACGCAGTATTTT
clone_size: -; v_call: TRBV7-2; d_call: -; cdr3_length: 16; j_call: TRBJ1-6; cdr3_aa: CASSLLPQGYNSPLHF; cdr3_nt: TGTGCCAGCAGCTTGTTACCACAGGGCTATAATTCACCCCTCCACTTT
clone_size: -; v_call: TRBV7-9; d_call: TRBD2; cdr3_length: 15; j_call: TRBJ2-7; cdr3_aa: CASRPLAGELKEQYF; cdr3_nt: TGTGCCAGCAGGCCGCTAGCGGGGGAGTTAAAGGAGCAGTACTTC
clone_size: -; v_call: TRBV2; d_call: -; cdr3_length: 15; j_call: TRBJ2-2; cdr3_aa: CASSEYGHNTGELFF; cdr3_nt: TGTGCCAGCAGTGAATATGGACACAACACCGGGGAGCTGTTTTTT
clone_size: once; v_call: TRBV2; d_call: -; cdr3_length: 11; j_call: TRBJ1-1; cdr3_aa: CASSTMWFAFF; cdr3_nt: TGTGCCAGCAGCACAATGTGGTTCGCTTTCTTT